This is a list of T cell receptor beta chains from one sample in a study of cytomegalovirus exposure and HLA in healthy donors. Clones were read by immunoSEQ multiplex PCR, and TCRdb kept only the in-frame ones, dropping some. The sample shows about 170,000 clones, and approximately 0.72% sits with its ten largest clones. Sequences were obtained from PBMCs. These receptor sequences come from a woman under 30 in good health and CMV-seropositive. The CDR3 runs from the conserved cysteine through the conserved F or W. The order of the fields is D gene, V gene, CDR3 length, J gene, CDR3 protein, CDR3 DNA. A D gene is named only where the DNA matches it firmly.

D: NA
V: TRBV5-1
length: 15
J: TRBJ1-6
CDR3: CASSLEQGIGSPLHF
DNA: TGCGCCAGCAGCTTGGAGCAGGGTATTGGTTCACCCCTCCACTTT

D: NA
V: TRBV6-1
length: 15
J: TRBJ1-2
CDR3: CASSEGRAVNYGYTF
DNA: TGTGCCAGCAGTGAAGGTCGCGCGGTGAACTATGGCTACACCTTC

D: NA
V: TRBV29-1
length: 12
J: TRBJ2-3
CDR3: CSVRTATDTQYF
DNA: TGCAGCGTTCGAACAGCAACAGATACGCAGTATTTT

D: NA
V: TRBV4-1
length: 12
J: TRBJ1-1
CDR3: CASSQVQGVAFF
DNA: TGCGCCAGCAGCCAAGTACAGGGAGTAGCTTTCTTT

D: NA
V: TRBV2
length: 16
J: TRBJ2-6
CDR3: CASSVEQGSGANVLTF
DNA: TGTGCCAGCAGTGTAGAACAGGGCTCTGGGGCCAACGTCCTGACTTTC

D: NA
V: TRBV11-3
length: 15
J: TRBJ2-7
CDR3: CASSFRGQNPYEQYF
DNA: TGTGCCAGCAGCTTCCGGGGACAAAACCCCTACGAGCAGTACTTC

D: NA
V: TRBV27
length: 14
J: TRBJ2-5
CDR3: CASSHFGGGETQYF
DNA: TGTGCCAGCAGTCACTTCGGGGGAGGAGAGACCCAGTACTTC

D: TRBD1
V: TRBV7-8
length: 16
J: TRBJ1-3
CDR3: CASSLTTGVAGNTIYF
DNA: TGTGCCAGCAGCCTCACGACAGGGGTCGCTGGAAACACCATATATTTT

D: NA
V: TRBV5-6
length: 15
J: TRBJ2-1
CDR3: CASSLPTGSYNEQFF
DNA: TGTGCCAGCAGCTTGCCGACGGGATCCTACAATGAGCAGTTCTTC

D: TRBD1
V: TRBV18
length: 15
J: TRBJ1-4
CDR3: CASSPGDRVYEKLFF
DNA: TGTGCCAGCTCACCAGGGGACAGGGTTTATGAAAAACTGTTTTTT

D: NA
V: TRBV28
length: 15
J: TRBJ1-5
CDR3: CASTWDKIDLQPQHF
DNA: TGTGCCAGCACCTGGGACAAAATTGATCTTCAGCCCCAGCATTTT

D: TRBD1
V: TRBV18
length: 17
J: TRBJ1-2
CDR3: CASSPQGQGASNYGYTF
DNA: TGTGCCAGCTCACCACAGGGACAGGGGGCCTCCAACTATGGCTACACCTTC

D: TRBD2
V: TRBV5-1
length: 15
J: TRBJ2-5
CDR3: CASSLAASGEETQYF
DNA: TGCGCCAGCAGCTTGGCGGCTAGCGGGGAGGAAACCCAGTACTTC

D: TRBD1
V: TRBV28
length: 15
J: TRBJ1-5
CDR3: CASREDRGSNQPQHF
DNA: TGTGCCAGCAGGGAGGACAGGGGAAGCAATCAGCCCCAGCATTTT

D: TRBD2
V: TRBV18
length: 18
J: TRBJ2-7
CDR3: CASSPPFSGGPSTYEQYF
DNA: TGTGCCAGCTCACCACCGTTTAGCGGGGGGCCCTCGACCTACGAGCAGTACTTC

D: TRBD1
V: TRBV18
length: 15
J: TRBJ2-7
CDR3: CASSPFPTGSYEQYF
DNA: TGTGCCAGCTCACCCTTCCCGACAGGGAGCTACGAGCAGTACTTC

D: TRBD2
V: TRBV27
length: 15
J: TRBJ2-7
CDR3: CASRPSGLGSYEQYF
DNA: TGTGCCAGCAGGCCCTCGGGACTAGGTTCCTACGAGCAGTACTTC

D: NA
V: TRBV2
length: 12
J: TRBJ2-3
CDR3: CASSSGADTQYF
DNA: TGTGCCAGCAGTTCGGGAGCAGATACGCAGTATTTT

D: NA
V: TRBV6-1
length: 15
J: TRBJ2-3
CDR3: CASSGLGGNTDTQYF
DNA: TGTGCCAGCAGTGGCCTGGGAGGAAACACAGATACGCAGTATTTT

D: TRBD1
V: TRBV13
length: 14
J: TRBJ2-2
CDR3: CASSMGQYTGELFF
DNA: TGTGCCAGCAGCATGGGACAGTACACCGGGGAGCTGTTTTTT

D: TRBD1
V: TRBV7-9
length: 15
J: TRBJ1-2
CDR3: CASSLRTGKEDGYTF
DNA: TGTGCCAGCAGCCTTCGGACAGGGAAAGAAGATGGCTACACCTTC

D: TRBD2
V: TRBV7-9
length: 15
J: TRBJ2-7
CDR3: CASSLVVAGSYEQYF
DNA: TGTGCCAGCAGCTTAGTTGTAGCGGGGTCCTACGAGCAGTACTTC

D: NA
V: TRBV7-2
length: 12
J: TRBJ1-2
CDR3: CASSLGQTGYTF
DNA: TGTGCCAGCAGCTTAGGGCAGACAGGCTACACCTTC

D: NA
V: TRBV7-9
length: 13
J: TRBJ1-1
CDR3: CASSSQVNTEAFF
DNA: TGTGCCAGCAGCTCACAAGTGAACACTGAAGCTTTCTTT

D: TRBD2
V: TRBV5-1
length: 16
J: TRBJ2-3
CDR3: CASSPGLAGETDTQYF
DNA: TGCGCCAGCAGCCCGGGACTAGCGGGAGAGACAGATACGCAGTATTTT

D: NA
V: TRBV10-3
length: 16
J: TRBJ1-3
CDR3: CAIGSPGGNSGNTIYF
DNA: TGTGCCATCGGAAGCCCCGGGGGGAACTCTGGAAACACCATATATTTT

D: TRBD1
V: TRBV18
length: 15
J: TRBJ1-5
CDR3: CASSLDRVLSQPQHF
DNA: TGTGCCAGCTCACTGGACAGGGTTTTAAGTCAGCCCCAGCATTTT

D: TRBD1
V: TRBV7-2
length: 13
J: TRBJ1-2
CDR3: CASKEQGSGGYTF
DNA: TGTGCCAGCAAGGAACAGGGGTCGGGAGGCTACACCTTC

D: NA
V: TRBV27
length: 14
J: TRBJ2-7
CDR3: CASSLSESSYEQYF
DNA: TGTGCCAGCAGTTTATCAGAGAGCTCCTACGAGCAGTACTTC

D: TRBD2
V: TRBV30
length: 16
J: TRBJ2-3
CDR3: CAWSALLARGADTQYF
DNA: TGTGCCTGGAGTGCCTTACTAGCGAGAGGGGCAGATACGCAGTATTTT

D: NA
V: TRBV4-3
length: 16
J: TRBJ1-4
CDR3: CASSPFGDGGDEKLFF
DNA: TGCGCCAGCAGCCCCTTTGGGGACGGAGGGGATGAAAAACTGTTTTTT

D: NA
V: TRBV4-2
length: 18
J: TRBJ1-2
CDR3: CASSPPGGGNRLNYGYTF
DNA: TGTGCCAGCAGCCCACCCGGGGGGGGGAACCGACTCAACTATGGCTACACCTTC

D: TRBD2
V: TRBV4-2
length: 15
J: TRBJ2-2
CDR3: CASSQVGLVSGELFF
DNA: TGTGCCAGCAGCCAAGTCGGACTAGTTTCTGGGGAGCTGTTTTTT

D: NA
V: TRBV2
length: 16
J: TRBJ2-5
CDR3: CASTKMRGTSQETQYF
DNA: TGTGCCAGCACCAAAATGCGGGGGACATCACAAGAGACCCAGTACTTC

D: TRBD1
V: TRBV6-1
length: 15
J: TRBJ2-4
CDR3: CASSAGTGGANIQYF
DNA: TGTGCCAGCAGTGCCGGGACAGGGGGCGCGAACATTCAGTACTTC

D: TRBD1
V: TRBV18
length: 15
J: TRBJ1-2
CDR3: CASSPPDRGNYGYTF
DNA: TGTGCCAGCTCACCACCGGACAGGGGCAACTATGGCTACACCTTC

D: NA
V: TRBV2
length: 16
J: TRBJ2-2
CDR3: CASSRGSGANTGELFF
DNA: TGTGCCAGCAGCCGTGGGTCAGGGGCGAACACCGGGGAGCTGTTTTTT

D: TRBD1
V: TRBV6-6
length: 16
J: TRBJ2-7
CDR3: CASSLFWTGQTYEQYF
DNA: TGTGCCAGCAGTCTTTTCTGGACAGGGCAGACCTACGAGCAGTACTTC

D: TRBD2
V: TRBV4-2
length: 17
J: TRBJ2-2
CDR3: CASSQELAGGPTGELFF
DNA: TGTGCCAGCAGCCAAGAACTAGCGGGAGGGCCCACCGGGGAGCTGTTTTTT